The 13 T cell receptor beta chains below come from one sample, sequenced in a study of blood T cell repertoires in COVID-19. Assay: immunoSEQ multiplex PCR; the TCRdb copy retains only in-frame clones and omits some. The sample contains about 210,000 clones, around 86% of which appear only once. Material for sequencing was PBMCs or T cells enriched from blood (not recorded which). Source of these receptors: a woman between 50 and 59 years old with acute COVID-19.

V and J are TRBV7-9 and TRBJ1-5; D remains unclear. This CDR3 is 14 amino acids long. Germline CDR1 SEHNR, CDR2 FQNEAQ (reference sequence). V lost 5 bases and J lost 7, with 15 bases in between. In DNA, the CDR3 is TGTGCCAGCAGCCCCGCAGGTCCTAGCCAGCCCCAGCATTTT. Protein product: CASSPAGPSQPQHF.

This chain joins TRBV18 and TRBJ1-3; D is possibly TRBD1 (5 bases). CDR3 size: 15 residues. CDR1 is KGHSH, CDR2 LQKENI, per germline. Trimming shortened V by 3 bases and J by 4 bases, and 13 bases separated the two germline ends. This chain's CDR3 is CASSPQRGSGNTIYF. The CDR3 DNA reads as TGTGCCAGCTCACCCCAACGGGGGTCAGGAAACACCATATATTTT.

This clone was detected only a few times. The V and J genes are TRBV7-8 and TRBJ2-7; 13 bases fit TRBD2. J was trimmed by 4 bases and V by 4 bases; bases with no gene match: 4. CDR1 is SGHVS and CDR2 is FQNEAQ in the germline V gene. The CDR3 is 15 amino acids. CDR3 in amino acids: CASSSGLAGSYEQYF. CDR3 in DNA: TGTGCCAGCAGCTCGGGACTAGCGGGATCATACGAGCAGTACTTC.

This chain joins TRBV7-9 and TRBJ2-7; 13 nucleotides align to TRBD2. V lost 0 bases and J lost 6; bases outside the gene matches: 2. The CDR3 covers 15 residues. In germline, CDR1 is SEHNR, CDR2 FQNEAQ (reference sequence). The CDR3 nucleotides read TGTGCCAGCAGCTTAGCGACTAGCGGGGGGTCCGAGCAGTACTTC. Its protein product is CASSLATSGGSEQYF.

This CDR3 reads CATSRMVGHRPDYGYTF. The CDR3 coding sequence is TGTGCCACCAGCAGGATGGTTGGGCACCGACCAGACTATGGCTACACCTTC. The genes are TRBV15 and TRBJ1-2; no clear D. The germline CDR1 and CDR2 sequences are LNHNV and YYDKDF (reference sequence). The germline V and J ends were trimmed by 3 bases and 3 bases, with 20 bases remaining between them. The CDR3 contains 17 residues.

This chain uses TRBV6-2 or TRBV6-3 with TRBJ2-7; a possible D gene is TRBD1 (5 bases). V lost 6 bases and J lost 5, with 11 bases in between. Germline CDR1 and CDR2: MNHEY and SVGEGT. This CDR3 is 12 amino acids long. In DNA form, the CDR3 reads TGTGCCAGCAGCCGTGGCAGGGACGAGCAGTACTTC. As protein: CASSRGRDEQYF.

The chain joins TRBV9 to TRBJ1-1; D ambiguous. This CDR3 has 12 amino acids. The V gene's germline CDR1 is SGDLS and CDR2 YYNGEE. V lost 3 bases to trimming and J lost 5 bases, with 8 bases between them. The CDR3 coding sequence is TGTGCCAGCAGCGGAGGGTTTACTGAAGCTTTCTTT. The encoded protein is CASSGGFTEAFF. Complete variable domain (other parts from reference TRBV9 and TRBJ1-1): DSGVTQTPKHLITATGQRVTLRCSPRSGDLSVYWYQQSLDQGLQFLIQYYNGEERAKGNILERFSAQQFPDLHSELNLSSLELGDSALYFCASSGGFTEAFFGQGTRLTVV.

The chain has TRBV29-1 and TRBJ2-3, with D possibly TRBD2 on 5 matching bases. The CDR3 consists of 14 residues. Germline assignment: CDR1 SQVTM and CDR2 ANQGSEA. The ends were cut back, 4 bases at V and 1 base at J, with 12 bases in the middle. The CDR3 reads CSVVRGSGTDTQYF. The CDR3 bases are TGCAGCGTTGTACGGGGTTCGGGCACAGATACGCAGTATTTT.

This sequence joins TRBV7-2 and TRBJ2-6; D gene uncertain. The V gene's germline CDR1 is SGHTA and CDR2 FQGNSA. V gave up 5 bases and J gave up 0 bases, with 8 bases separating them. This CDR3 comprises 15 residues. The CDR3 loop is CASSDKSSGANVLTF. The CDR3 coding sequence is TGTGCCAGCAGCGACAAAAGCTCTGGGGCCAACGTCCTGACTTTC. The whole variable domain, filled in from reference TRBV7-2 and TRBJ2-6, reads GAGVSQSPSNKVTEKGKDVELRCDPISGHTALYWYRQSLGQGLEFLIYFQGNSAPDKSGLPSDRFSAERTGGSVSTLTIQRTQQEDSAVYLCASSDKSSGANVLTFGAGSRLTVL.

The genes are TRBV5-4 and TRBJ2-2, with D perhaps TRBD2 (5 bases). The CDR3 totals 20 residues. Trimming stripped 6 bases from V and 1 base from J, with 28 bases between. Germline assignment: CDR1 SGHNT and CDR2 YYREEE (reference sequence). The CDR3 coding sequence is TGTGCCAGCACCACCCTCGGACCAGCGGAACCTAAAGGGAACACCGGGGAGCTGTTTTTT. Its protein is CASTTLGPAEPKGNTGELFF.

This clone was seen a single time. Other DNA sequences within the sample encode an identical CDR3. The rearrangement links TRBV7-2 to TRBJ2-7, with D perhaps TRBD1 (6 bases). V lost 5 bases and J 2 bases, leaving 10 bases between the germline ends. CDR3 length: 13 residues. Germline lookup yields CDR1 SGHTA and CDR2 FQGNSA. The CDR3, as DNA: TGTGCCAGCAGCCCACAGGGCCCCTACGAGCAGTACTTC. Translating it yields CASSPQGPYEQYF.

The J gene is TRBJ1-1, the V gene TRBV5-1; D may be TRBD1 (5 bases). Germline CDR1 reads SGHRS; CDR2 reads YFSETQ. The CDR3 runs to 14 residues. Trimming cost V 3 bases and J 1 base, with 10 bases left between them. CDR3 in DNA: TGCGCCAGCAGCTCAGGGTCTTCGAACACTGAAGCTTTCTTT. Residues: CASSSGSSNTEAFF.

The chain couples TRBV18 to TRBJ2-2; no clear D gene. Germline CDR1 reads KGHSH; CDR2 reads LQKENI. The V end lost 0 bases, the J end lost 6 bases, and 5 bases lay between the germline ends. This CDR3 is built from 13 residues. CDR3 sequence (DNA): TGTGCCAGCTCACCACCAACACCCGGGGAGCTGTTTTTT. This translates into CASSPPTPGELFF.